One and the same sample provided the 14 T cell receptor beta chains below, sequenced in a study of cytomegalovirus exposure and HLA in healthy donors. Both 60 Vbeta primers and 13 Jbeta primers went into the PCR. Sequencing was performed with immunoSEQ multiplex PCR; in TCRdb, only in-frame clones are kept and a portion is missing. The sample includes around 190,000 clones, roughly 82% of them seen just once. Input material: PBMCs. Receptors were obtained from a woman in her fifties or sixties in good health and CMV-seronegative.

The rearrangement links TRBV7-6 to TRBJ2-1; D is unresolved. CDR3 size: 12 residues. Germline CDR1 and CDR2: SGHVS and FNYEAQ. With 4 bases removed from V and 3 bases from J, the gap between germline ends came to 4 bases. CDR3 coding DNA: TGTGCCAGCAGCTCAATCTACAATGAGCAGTTCTTC. Translating it yields CASSSIYNEQFF.

The rearrangement uses TRBV2 and TRBJ2-7, with 10 bases lining up with TRBD1. This CDR3 spans 14 amino acids. CDR1 is SNHLY and CDR2 is FYNNEI in the germline V gene. The V and J ends lost 5 bases and 3 bases, in that order; junction bases with no gene match: 4. CDR3 DNA sequence: TGTGCCAGCAGTCGGGACAGGGGACGCTACGAGCAGTACTTC. Protein product: CASSRDRGRYEQYF. Together with reference TRBV2 and TRBJ2-7, the CDR3 gives the full variable domain: EPEVTQTPSHQVTQMGQEVILRCVPISNHLYFYWYRQILGQKVEFLVSFYNNEISEKSEIFDDQFSVERPDGSNFTLKIRSTKLEDSAMYFCASSRDRGRYEQYFGPGTRLTVT.

This chain connects TRBV2 to TRBJ1-1; the match to TRBD1 covers 9 bases. V was clipped by 6 bases and J by 5 bases; unmatched bases: 4. Germline CDR1 reads SNHLY; CDR2 reads FYNNEI. This CDR3 comprises 13 residues. CDR3 bases: TGTGCCAGCAGCGGGGACAGGGAAACTGAAGCTTTCTTT. Protein sequence: CASSGDRETEAFF.

V is TRBV9 and J is TRBJ2-1; 8 bases are shared with TRBD2. The V gene's germline CDR1 is SGDLS and CDR2 YYNGEE. This CDR3 has 14 residues. V shed 3 bases, J shed 4 bases, and the junction held 3 bases outside the gene matches. CDR3 sequence reads: CASSEGGRYNEQFF. The CDR3, as DNA: TGTGCCAGCAGCGAAGGCGGGAGGTACAATGAGCAGTTCTTC. The variable domain in full, completed from reference TRBV9 and TRBJ2-1, reads DSGVTQTPKHLITATGQRVTLRCSPRSGDLSVYWYQQSLDQGLQFLIQYYNGEERAKGNILERFSAQQFPDLHSELNLSSLELGDSALYFCASSEGGRYNEQFFGPGTRLTVL.

The chain combines TRBV27 with TRBJ2-1, with TRBD1 identical over 7 bases. Per germline, CDR1 MNHEY and CDR2 SMNVEV (reference sequence). This CDR3 is built from 14 residues. V lost 7 bases and J lost 1; bases outside the gene matches: 4. CDR3 DNA sequence: TGTGCCAGCACCACAGGGGTTTCCTACAATGAGCAGTTCTTC. Translating gives CASTTGVSYNEQFF.

The V and J genes are TRBV28 and TRBJ2-4; weak D call: TRBD2 (5 bases). This CDR3 is 13 amino acids long. The germline CDR1 and CDR2 sequences are MDHEN and SYDVKM. The V end lost 3 bases, the J end lost 8 bases, and 11 bases lay between the germline ends. CDR3 coding DNA: TGTGCCAGCAGTTTGAGGGCAACTGACATTCAGTACTTC. The encoded protein is CASSLRATDIQYF.

V gene TRBV28 combines with J gene TRBJ1-2; D is unclear. Germline-derived CDR1 and CDR2 are MDHEN and SYDVKM. V was cut by 6 bases and J by 5 bases, with 16 bases left in between. The CDR3 runs 14 residues. The CDR3 DNA follows: TGTGCCAGCAGGCAGGATGGATCAGGATATGGCTACACCTTC. Translation gives CASRQDGSGYGYTF.

The genes are TRBV5-6 and TRBJ1-5; 10 nucleotides align to TRBD1. V shed 3 bases, J shed 4 bases, and the junction held 4 bases outside the gene matches. Germline loops: CDR1 SGHDT, CDR2 YYEEEE. The CDR3 length is 15 residues. The CDR3 spells CASSSGQGGNQPQHF. DNA of the CDR3: TGTGCCAGCAGCTCCGGACAGGGGGGTAATCAGCCCCAGCATTTT.

The V gene is TRBV7-9, the J gene TRBJ2-7; 11 bases fit TRBD2. V trimming: 5 bases; J trimming: 0 bases; junction bases outside the gene matches: 3. CDR3 size: 15 residues. Germline-derived CDR1 and CDR2 are SEHNR and FQNEAQ (reference sequence). CDR3 sequence: CASSPGLAVSYEQYF. In nucleotides, the CDR3 is TGTGCCAGCAGCCCGGGACTAGCGGTCTCCTACGAGCAGTACTTC.

The CDR3 DNA reads as TGTGCCAGCAGCTTAGAACAGGGGAATCAGCCCCAGCATTTT. Protein: CASSLEQGNQPQHF. V is TRBV7-6 and J is TRBJ1-5; 7 bases line up with TRBD1. Germline V gene data show CDR1 as SGHVS and CDR2 as FNYEAQ. The CDR3 covers 14 residues. V lost 1 base and J lost 4; bases outside the gene matches: 1.

The chain joins TRBV4-3 to TRBJ1-1, with unresolved D. Per the germline V gene, CDR1 is LGHNA and CDR2 is YSLEER. The V gene lost 0 bases and the J gene lost 1 base, with 9 bases spanning the gap. The CDR3 length is 15 residues. CDR3 protein: CASSQDVRANTEAFF. The CDR3 DNA follows: TGCGCCAGCAGCCAAGATGTGCGAGCGAACACTGAAGCTTTCTTT.

The V and J genes are TRBV5-1 and TRBJ2-5; D may be TRBD2 (6 bases). The length of the CDR3 is 17 residues. V was pared by 0 bases and J by 5 bases, with 20 bases between. Germline V lookup: CDR1 SGHRS, CDR2 YFSETQ. The CDR3 DNA follows: TGCGCCAGCAGCTTGGCCGTGGGGGACTGGACTCGGGAGACCCAGTACTTC. Translated, it gives CASSLAVGDWTRETQYF.

This chain connects TRBV29-1 to TRBJ1-2; D is unclear. This CDR3 is built from 13 residues. V was pared by 3 bases and J by 2 bases, with 10 bases between. The V gene's germline CDR1 is SQVTM and CDR2 ANQGSEA. CDR3 coding DNA: TGCAGCGTTGAGACTGGTCCGAACTATGGCTACACCTTC. This codes for CSVETGPNYGYTF.

J is TRBJ2-3 and V is TRBV9, with TRBD2 matching over 9 bases. Unmatched junction bases numbered 11, after V lost 0 bases and J lost 0 bases. The CDR3 has 19 amino acids. Germline CDR1 SGDLS, CDR2 YYNGEE. The CDR3 DNA reads as TGTGCCAGCAGCGTAGCTACGGCTAGCGGGGTACCTAGCACAGATACGCAGTATTTT. Translating gives CASSVATASGVPSTDTQYF.